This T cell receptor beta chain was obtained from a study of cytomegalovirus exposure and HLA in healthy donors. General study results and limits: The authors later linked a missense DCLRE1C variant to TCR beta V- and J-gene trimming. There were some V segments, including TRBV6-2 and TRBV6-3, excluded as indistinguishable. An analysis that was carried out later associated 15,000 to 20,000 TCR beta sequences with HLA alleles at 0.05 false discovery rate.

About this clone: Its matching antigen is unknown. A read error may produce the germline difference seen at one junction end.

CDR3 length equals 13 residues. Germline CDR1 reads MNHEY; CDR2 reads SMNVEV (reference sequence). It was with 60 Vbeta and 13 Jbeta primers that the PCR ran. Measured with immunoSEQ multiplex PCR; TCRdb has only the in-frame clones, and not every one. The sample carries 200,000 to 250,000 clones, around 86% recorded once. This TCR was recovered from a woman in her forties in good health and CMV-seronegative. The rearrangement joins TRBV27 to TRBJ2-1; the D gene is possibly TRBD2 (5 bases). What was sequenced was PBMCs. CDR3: CASSTRGNPRFLF. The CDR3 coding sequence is TGTGCCAGCTCAACCCGGGGTAACCCCCGTTTCCTCTTC.